Each of the 32 T cell receptor beta chains below was sequenced from the same sample in a study of T-cell reconstitution after alpha-beta-depleted transplantation in children. A library of TCRbeta sequences, prepared with unique molecular identifiers, was generated. TCRdb passed the PCR reads through MiXCR, listing each CDR3 protein once. The table shows more than 550,000 distinct CDR3 sequences, with roughly 10% occurring only once. The sequences come from PBMCs from the stem cell graft donor, collected from the stem cell graft. These receptors all come from a human donor who donated a stem cell graft to a child with acute myeloid leukemia.

This clonotype has at least ten counts. The chain links TRBV12-3 or TRBV12-4 to TRBJ1-3; the D gene is possibly TRBD1 (5 bases). The CDR3 sequence is 16 residues long. With 7 bases removed from V and 0 bases from J, the gap between germline ends came to 16 bases. The CDR3 loop is CASKIRDLISGNTIYF. The CDR3 coding sequence is TGTGCCAGCAAAATCCGGGACCTAATCTCTGGAAACACCATATATTTT.

The rearrangement joins TRBV27 to TRBJ1-2; 10 nucleotides align to TRBD1. CDR3 size: 13 residues. The ends lost 4 bases at V and 6 bases at J; junction bases unmatched: 2. CDR1 is MNHEY, CDR2 SMNVEV, per germline (reference sequence). CDR3 sequence reads: CASSYGQGDGYTF. Written as DNA, the CDR3 is TGTGCCAGCAGTTATGGACAGGGGGATGGCTACACCTTC.

This clonotype was observed at least ten times. The chain has TRBV27 and TRBJ1-2, with D perhaps TRBD1 (5 bases). V gave up 6 bases and J gave up 8 bases, with 16 bases separating them. CDR3 length: 13 residues. Per the germline V gene, CDR1 is MNHEY and CDR2 is SMNVEV (reference sequence). The CDR3 spells CASRGGPGLGYTF. In DNA, the CDR3 is TGTGCCAGCAGGGGGGGACCTGGGTTAGGCTACACCTTC.

The rearrangement links TRBV7-2 to TRBJ2-5, with D tentatively TRBD2 (5 bases). This CDR3 is 13 amino acids long. From germline, CDR1 is SGHTA and CDR2 FQGNSA. V lost 4 bases to trimming and J lost 5 bases, with 11 bases between them. The DNA for the CDR3 is TGTGCCAGCAGCTCCGCCACGGGGGAGACCCAGTACTTC. Translated, it gives CASSSATGETQYF.

The V gene is TRBV29-1, the J gene TRBJ1-2, with 8 bases that match TRBD1. Trimming took 6 bases from V and 8 from J; bases not matched to a gene: 14. The CDR3 length is 14 residues. Germline-derived CDR1 and CDR2 are SQVTM and ANQGSEA. The CDR3 sequence is CSVPDRGERGGYTF. In nucleotides, the CDR3 is TGCAGCGTCCCTGACAGGGGCGAGAGAGGAGGCTACACCTTC.

This clonotype has just a few counts. This chain uses TRBV24-1 with TRBJ2-3; tentatively, D is TRBD1 or TRBD2 (5 bases each). Trimming cost V 4 bases and J 0 bases, with 10 bases left between them. Germline CDR1 is KGHDR and CDR2 is SFDVKD. The CDR3 is made up of 15 amino acids. The CDR3 coding sequence is TGTGCCACCAGTGACTGGGACCTCAGCACAGATACGCAGTATTTT. Translated: CATSDWDLSTDTQYF.

This chain uses TRBV29-1 with TRBJ1-1; no clear D. V was cut by 3 bases and J by 2 bases, with 10 bases left in between. This CDR3 is built from 13 residues. The V gene's germline CDR1 is SQVTM and CDR2 ANQGSEA. The CDR3 nucleotides read TGCAGCGTTGAGCGACGCCTCAACACTGAAGCTTTCTTT. Translation: CSVERRLNTEAFF. The entire variable domain, with the rest obtained from reference TRBV29-1 and TRBJ1-1, is as follows: SAVISQKPSRDICQRGTSLTIQCQVDSQVTMMFWYRQQPGQSLTLIATANQGSEATYESGFVIDKFPISRPNLTFSTLTVSNMSPEDSSIYLCSVERRLNTEAFFGQGTRLTVV.

The rearrangement uses TRBV5-5 and TRBJ2-3; 9 nucleotides match TRBD2. Unmatched junction bases numbered 7, after V lost 6 bases and J lost 2 bases. There are 15 residues in the CDR3. Germline values: CDR1 SGHKS, CDR2 YYEKEE (reference sequence). CDR3 bases: TGTGCCAGCATCCCCCGCGGGGGGGACACAGATACGCAGTATTTT. This gives the protein CASIPRGGDTDTQYF.

This clonotype was counted ten times or more. The rearrangement links TRBV29-1 to TRBJ2-5; D is unclear. Germline V lookup: CDR1 SQVTM, CDR2 ANQGSEA. The V and J ends lost 7 bases and 1 base respectively, with 4 bases between them. The CDR3 length is 10 residues. The CDR3 DNA reads TGCAGCGGGGGCCAAGAGACCCAGTACTTC. It encodes CSGGQETQYF.

Ten or more counts support this clonotype. V is TRBV11-3 and J is TRBJ2-3; D is ambiguous. Trimming shortened V by 5 bases and J by 3 bases, and 12 bases separated the two germline ends. From germline, CDR1 is SGHNT and CDR2 YENEEA. This CDR3 spans 14 amino acids. The DNA for the CDR3 is TGTGCCAGCAGCCTTACTACGAGAACAGATACGCAGTATTTT. This sequence encodes CASSLTTRTDTQYF.

This clonotype was observed at least ten times. The rearrangement joins TRBV20-1 to TRBJ2-1; TRBD1 aligns across 7 bases. J gave up 1 base and V 5 bases, and 5 bases lay outside the gene matches. This CDR3 region has 14 residues. The germline V gene has CDR1 DFQATT and CDR2 SNEGSKA (reference sequence). CDR3 sequence (DNA): TGCAGTGCTCCAGGGGGTAGGTCCTACAATGAGCAGTTCTTC. This sequence encodes CSAPGGRSYNEQFF.

Ten or more counts support this clonotype. CDR3 loop: CASSLGIGQVGETQYF. The CDR3 nucleotides are TGTGCCAGCAGCTTAGGCATAGGACAGGTCGGTGAGACCCAGTACTTC. This chain uses TRBV7-2 with TRBJ2-5, with TRBD1 matching 7 bases. V shed 1 base and J 5 bases; nucleotides not matched to a gene: 10. Germline V lookup: CDR1 SGHTA, CDR2 FQGNSA. This CDR3 spans 16 amino acids.

This clonotype was recorded many times. The gene calls are TRBV20-1 and TRBJ2-5, with D tentatively TRBD2 (6 bases). The CDR3 extends over 13 amino acids. The germline V gene encodes CDR1 DFQATT and CDR2 SNEGSKA (reference sequence). V shed 5 bases and J shed 2 bases, with 12 bases lying between them. This chain's CDR3 is CSARGRGQETQYF. The CDR3 DNA reads TGCAGTGCTCGCGGGCGGGGACAAGAGACCCAGTACTTC.

This clonotype was counted many times. The rearrangement joins TRBV10-1 to TRBJ2-4; D is perhaps TRBD2 (5 bases). The CDR3 covers 17 residues. Trimming cost V 2 bases and J 0 bases, with 14 bases left between them. Germline V gene data show CDR1 as WNHNN and CDR2 as SYGVQD (reference sequence). CDR3: CASSELHRGLAKNIQYF. In DNA form, the CDR3 reads TGCGCCAGCAGTGAGCTTCACCGGGGTCTAGCCAAAAACATTCAGTACTTC.

This clonotype was seen a handful of times. The J gene is TRBJ2-3, the V gene TRBV29-1, with 12 nucleotides matching TRBD1. V dropped 5 bases and J dropped 3; count of bases not matched to a gene: 9. This CDR3 is built from 16 residues. In germline, CDR1 is SQVTM, CDR2 ANQGSEA. This CDR3 reads CSVSGGDRGPTDTQYF. In nucleotides, the CDR3 is TGCAGCGTTTCGGGCGGGGACAGGGGGCCAACAGATACGCAGTATTTT.

In its sample, this clonotype was seen a few times. V usage is TRBV12-3 or TRBV12-4 and J usage is TRBJ2-7, with no clear D. The CDR3 extends over 13 amino acids. V lost 8 bases, J lost 6 bases, and 17 bases lay in between. CDR3 sequence: CASLVAMSGEQYF. The CDR3, as DNA: TGTGCCAGCTTAGTAGCAATGAGTGGCGAGCAGTACTTC.

There are a few counts of this clonotype. The rearrangement joins TRBV28 to TRBJ2-5; 8 bases agree with TRBD2. This CDR3 is built from 17 residues. V gave up 5 bases and J gave up 1 base; unmatched junction bases: 12. CDR1 MDHEN and CDR2 SYDVKM come from the germline V gene. This CDR3 is CASSGEGTSRPQETQYF. In DNA form, the CDR3 reads TGTGCCAGCAGTGGCGAGGGGACTAGTCGGCCCCAAGAGACCCAGTACTTC.

To note about this clonotype: This may stem from a read error, because a much larger clone lies one nucleotide away. The chain recombines TRBV7-2 with TRBJ2-3, with TRBD2 identical over 10 bases. V gave up 5 bases and J gave up 0 bases; unmatched junction bases: 8. CDR1 is SGHTA, CDR2 FQGNSA, per germline. The CDR3 has 17 amino acids. CDR3 amino acids: CASSLVSGGSSTDTQYF. The CDR3 DNA sequence: TGTGCCAGCAGCCTAGTTAGCGGGGGGTCTAGCACAGATACGCAGTATTTT.

This clonotype was detected only a few times. The chain is built from TRBV12-3 or TRBV12-4 and TRBJ2-5; the D gene is possibly TRBD2 (7 bases). The CDR3 has 16 residues. V lost 7 bases and J 4 bases, leaving 22 bases between the germline ends. The CDR3 protein is CASKADLRGARETQYF. CDR3 sequence (DNA): TGTGCCAGCAAAGCGGACCTTCGGGGGGCAAGAGAGACCCAGTACTTC.

The table lists this clonotype with a few counts. V and J are TRBV9 and TRBJ2-5; no reliable D call. The CDR3 length is 15 residues. Germline CDR1 SGDLS, CDR2 YYNGEE. V lost 3 bases and J 1 base, leaving 13 bases between the germline ends. This chain's CDR3 is CASSDQSFGQETQYF. The DNA of the CDR3 is TGTGCCAGCAGCGACCAATCGTTCGGCCAAGAGACCCAGTACTTC.

In this sample, this clonotype turned up a few times. The chain is built from TRBV28 and TRBJ2-7; a possible D gene is TRBD2 (6 bases). The CDR3 spans 13 residues. The germline V gene encodes CDR1 MDHEN and CDR2 SYDVKM. Between the trimmed V and J ends, which lost 6 bases and 7 bases, there was a span of 16 bases. CDR3 sequence reads: CASRTGTPLEQYF. The CDR3 coding sequence is TGTGCCAGCAGGACCGGGACTCCCCTGGAGCAGTACTTC.

This clonotype was seen a few times. This chain joins TRBV5-4 and TRBJ2-5, with TRBD2 matching over 13 bases. Per germline, CDR1 SGHNT and CDR2 YYREEE (reference sequence). J was trimmed by 2 bases and V by 9 bases; bases with no gene match: 4. This CDR3 contains 14 residues. CDR3: CATRLAGGQETQYF. CDR3 coding DNA: TGTGCCACTCGACTAGCGGGAGGACAAGAGACCCAGTACTTC.

CDR3 nucleotides: TGTGCCAGCAGTGATACAATACGGGGCTACACCTTC. Translating it yields CASSDTIRGYTF. The rearrangement joins TRBV6-5 to TRBJ1-2; D uncertain. Germline assignment: CDR1 MNHEY and CDR2 SVGAGI. The CDR3 covers 12 residues. Trimming shortened V by 5 bases and J by 8 bases, and 12 bases separated the two germline ends.

This clonotype appeared a few times. V usage is TRBV27 and J usage is TRBJ2-3; 7 positions agree with TRBD2. V shed 8 bases and J 4 bases; nucleotides not matched to a gene: 3. CDR1 is MNHEY and CDR2 is SMNVEV in the germline V gene (reference sequence). The CDR3 loop spans 12 amino acids. CDR3 coding DNA: TGTGCCAGCCGCGGGAGAGCAGATACGCAGTATTTT. Residues: CASRGRADTQYF.

The chain has TRBV20-1 and TRBJ2-6; 8 bases agree with TRBD1. The J segment lost 1 base and the V segment lost 5 bases, leaving 7 bases of the junction unmatched. CDR1 is DFQATT, CDR2 SNEGSKA, per germline (reference sequence). The CDR3 runs to 16 residues. CDR3 in amino acids: CSAEGQAGSGANVLTF. Written as DNA, the CDR3 is TGCAGTGCTGAGGGACAGGCCGGATCTGGGGCCAACGTCCTGACTTTC.

In its sample, this clonotype was seen many times. This chain uses TRBV5-1 with TRBJ2-2, with 8 bases identical to TRBD1. Trimming cost V 2 bases and J 5 bases; bases outside gene matches: 5. The CDR3 length is 15 residues. CDR1 is SGHRS, CDR2 YFSETQ, per germline. The CDR3 sequence is CASSFQGARTGELFF. The CDR3 DNA is TGCGCCAGCAGCTTTCAGGGGGCTCGTACCGGGGAGCTGTTTTTT.

This clonotype was seen ten or more times. The chain is built from TRBV7-2 and TRBJ2-7; the D gene could be TRBD1 or TRBD2 (5 bases each). V lost 5 bases and J lost 6, with 14 bases in between. This CDR3 comprises 13 residues. The germline gives CDR1 SGHTA, CDR2 FQGNSA. CDR3 coding DNA: TGTGCCAGCAGCAGCTACCGGGGCCTCGAGCAGTACTTC. Translating gives CASSSYRGLEQYF.

The J gene is TRBJ2-5, the V gene TRBV5-1; D is unclear. The CDR3 is made up of 13 amino acids. From germline, CDR1 is SGHRS and CDR2 YFSETQ. The V end lost 2 bases, the J end lost 1 base, and 6 bases lay between the germline ends. The CDR3 loop reads CASSFVSQETQYF. The CDR3 DNA reads TGCGCCAGCAGCTTTGTCAGCCAAGAGACCCAGTACTTC. Full variable domain (missing parts from reference TRBV5-1 and TRBJ2-5): KAGVTQTPRYLIKTRGQQVTLSCSPISGHRSVSWYQQTPGQGLQFLFEYFSETQRNKGNFPGRFSGRQFSNSRSEMNVSTLELGDSALYLCASSFVSQETQYFGPGTRLLVL.

This clonotype was seen only a few times. V is TRBV25-1 and J is TRBJ2-1, with D hard to call. V shed 5 bases and J shed 9 bases, with 14 bases lying between them. Germline V gene data show CDR1 as MGHDK and CDR2 as SYGVNS. This CDR3 has 13 amino acids. CDR3 sequence (DNA): TGTGCCAGCAGTCCCCTAGGTGTGGGTGAGCAGTTCTTC. Its translation is CASSPLGVGEQFF.

In its sample, this clonotype was seen a few times. The CDR3 here is CASSSLAGSSGYEQYF. CDR3 bases: TGTGCCAGCAGCTCACTAGCCGGGAGTAGCGGCTACGAGCAGTACTTC. The chain employs TRBV14 and TRBJ2-7; D is possibly TRBD2 (6 bases). From germline, CDR1 is SGHDN and CDR2 FVKESK. Trimming removed 5 bases from V and 3 bases from J, with 20 bases in between. CDR3 length: 16 amino acids.

This clonotype was detected a few times. CDR3 bases: TGTGCCAGCAGTGTCAGGGGTGCGGGGGCCAACGTCCTGACTTTC. Its protein is CASSVRGAGANVLTF. The rearrangement uses TRBV25-1 and TRBJ2-6; weak D call: TRBD1 (6 bases). Germline V gene data show CDR1 as MGHDK and CDR2 as SYGVNS. V was cut by 4 bases and J by 4 bases, with 11 bases left in between. The CDR3 consists of 15 residues. Together with reference TRBV25-1 and TRBJ2-6, the CDR3 gives the full variable domain: EADIYQTPRYLVIGTGKKITLECSQTMGHDKMYWYQQDPGMELHLIHYSYGVNSTEKGDLSSESTVSRIRTEHFPLTLESARPSHTSQYLCASSVRGAGANVLTFGAGSRLTVL.

The rearrangement links TRBV30 to TRBJ2-7, with TRBD2 identical over 11 bases. The CDR3 extends over 14 amino acids. V trimming: 5 bases; J trimming: 3 bases; junction bases outside the gene matches: 6. Germline V CDR1 and CDR2: GTSNPN, SVGIG (reference sequence). The CDR3 protein is CAWEALAGGYEQYF. The DNA of the CDR3 is TGTGCCTGGGAGGCTCTAGCGGGAGGCTACGAGCAGTACTTC.